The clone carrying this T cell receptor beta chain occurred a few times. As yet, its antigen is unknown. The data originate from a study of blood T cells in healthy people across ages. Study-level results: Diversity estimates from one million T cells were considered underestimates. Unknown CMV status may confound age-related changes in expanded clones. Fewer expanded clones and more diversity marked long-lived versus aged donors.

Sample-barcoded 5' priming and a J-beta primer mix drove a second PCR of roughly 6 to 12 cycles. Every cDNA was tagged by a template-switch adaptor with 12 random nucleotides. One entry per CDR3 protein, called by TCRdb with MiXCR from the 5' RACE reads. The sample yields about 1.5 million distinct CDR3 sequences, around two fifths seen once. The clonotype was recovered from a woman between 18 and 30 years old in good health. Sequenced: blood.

CDR3 DNA sequence: TGTGCCAGCAGCCGAGGGCTTATACAGAGTACGCAGTATTTT. It encodes CASSRGLIQSTQYF. V usage is TRBV6-2 or TRBV6-3 and J usage is TRBJ2-3, with D perhaps matching TRBD2 (5 bases). V lost 6 bases, J lost 8 bases, and 18 bases lay in between. The germline V gene has CDR1 MNHEY and CDR2 SVGEGT. The CDR3 contains 14 residues.